Listed below are T cell receptor beta chains from one sample, sequenced in a study of cytomegalovirus exposure and HLA in healthy donors. The assay was immunoSEQ multiplex PCR, and TCRdb's table has in-frame clones only and misses some. The data show 190,000 or so clones, about 80% seen once. Material for sequencing was PBMCs. These receptors were collected from a woman aged 18-29 years in good health and CMV-seropositive. Each CDR3 is given with its conserved first and last residue. The order of the fields is clone size, D gene, V gene, J gene, CDR3 protein, CDR3 DNA. D genes are given only for firm matches. Clone size is shown for a subset of rows, as once, few, many or a class of expanded clone.

abundance: .
d_gene: .
v_gene: TRBV13
j_gene: TRBJ2-7
CDR3aa: CASTLGAQGFYEQYF
CDR3nt: TGTGCCAGCACCCTGGGAGCGCAGGGGTTCTACGAGCAGTACTTC

abundance: .
d_gene: .
v_gene: TRBV14
j_gene: TRBJ2-1
CDR3aa: CASSQGGYEQFF
CDR3nt: TGTGCCAGCAGCCAAGGGGGCTATGAGCAGTTCTTC

abundance: .
d_gene: .
v_gene: TRBV27
j_gene: TRBJ2-1
CDR3aa: CASSRGGLYNEQFF
CDR3nt: TGTGCCAGCAGTCGCGGAGGACTGTACAATGAGCAGTTCTTC

abundance: .
d_gene: .
v_gene: TRBV11-2
j_gene: TRBJ2-2
CDR3aa: CASRTLRHRELFF
CDR3nt: TGTGCCAGCAGGACTCTGAGGCATAGGGAGCTGTTTTTT

abundance: .
d_gene: .
v_gene: TRBV19
j_gene: TRBJ2-1
CDR3aa: CASSITQGNEQFF
CDR3nt: TGTGCCAGTAGTATAACTCAGGGCAATGAGCAGTTCTTC

abundance: .
d_gene: .
v_gene: TRBV7-6
j_gene: TRBJ2-2
CDR3aa: CASSPSTAIPVGELFF
CDR3nt: TGTGCCAGCAGCCCGTCGACAGCCATTCCCGTCGGGGAGCTGTTTTTT

abundance: .
d_gene: .
v_gene: TRBV14
j_gene: TRBJ1-4
CDR3aa: CASSLSSTLRDEKLFF
CDR3nt: TGTGCCAGCAGCCTTTCATCAACGCTTAGAGATGAAAAACTGTTTTTT

abundance: .
d_gene: .
v_gene: TRBV6-1
j_gene: TRBJ2-5
CDR3aa: CASSDRRETQYF
CDR3nt: TGTGCCAGCAGTGACAGAAGAGAGACCCAGTACTTC

abundance: .
d_gene: TRBD2
v_gene: TRBV6-4
j_gene: TRBJ2-3
CDR3aa: CASSGGTTTDTQYF
CDR3nt: TGTGCCAGCAGTGGAGGGACTACCACAGATACGCAGTATTTT

abundance: .
d_gene: .
v_gene: TRBV12-5
j_gene: TRBJ1-1
CDR3aa: CASGLVPRVGTEAFF
CDR3nt: TGTGCTAGTGGTTTGGTACCCAGGGTGGGCACTGAAGCTTTCTTT

abundance: few
d_gene: TRBD1
v_gene: TRBV5-4
j_gene: TRBJ2-2
CDR3aa: CASSLSGTGLPGELFF
CDR3nt: TGTGCCAGCAGCTTGTCTGGGACAGGGCTTCCCGGGGAGCTGTTTTTT

abundance: few
d_gene: .
v_gene: TRBV6-5
j_gene: TRBJ2-7
CDR3aa: CASSYSQGRDEQYF
CDR3nt: TGTGCCAGCAGTTACTCACAGGGTCGGGACGAGCAGTACTTC

abundance: once
d_gene: TRBD2
v_gene: TRBV7-6
j_gene: TRBJ2-3
CDR3aa: CASSLVSSGLDTQYF
CDR3nt: TGTGCCAGCAGCTTAGTGTCTAGCGGATTAGATACGCAGTATTTT

abundance: many
d_gene: .
v_gene: TRBV11-3
j_gene: TRBJ2-1
CDR3aa: CASSLGAVNEQFF
CDR3nt: TGTGCCAGCAGCTTGGGGGCTGTGAATGAGCAGTTCTTC

abundance: .
d_gene: .
v_gene: TRBV19
j_gene: TRBJ1-6
CDR3aa: CASTQGSSYNSPLHF
CDR3nt: TGTGCCAGTACCCAGGGAAGCTCCTATAATTCACCCCTCCACTTT

abundance: .
d_gene: TRBD1
v_gene: TRBV19
j_gene: TRBJ2-3
CDR3aa: CASEDRSRTDTQYF
CDR3nt: TGTGCCAGCGAGGACAGGAGTCGCACAGATACGCAGTATTTT

abundance: .
d_gene: TRBD1
v_gene: TRBV5-8
j_gene: TRBJ2-3
CDR3aa: CASSLSDRVPDTQYF
CDR3nt: TGTGCCAGCAGCTTGTCGGACAGGGTACCAGATACGCAGTATTTT

abundance: .
d_gene: .
v_gene: TRBV11-3
j_gene: TRBJ1-1
CDR3aa: CASSLGGGLNTEAFF
CDR3nt: TGTGCCAGCAGCTTAGGAGGGGGATTGAACACTGAAGCTTTCTTT

abundance: .
d_gene: .
v_gene: TRBV6-1
j_gene: TRBJ1-4
CDR3aa: CASHSGSTNEKLFF
CDR3nt: TGTGCCAGTCATTCAGGGTCAACTAATGAAAAACTGTTTTTT

abundance: .
d_gene: .
v_gene: TRBV6-5
j_gene: TRBJ2-7
CDR3aa: CASSYSGTLTYEQYF
CDR3nt: TGTGCCAGCAGTTACTCCGGGACTTTGACGTACGAGCAGTACTTC

abundance: .
d_gene: TRBD1
v_gene: TRBV7-3
j_gene: TRBJ2-2
CDR3aa: CASSFNPGQGGSGELFF
CDR3nt: TGTGCCAGCAGCTTTAACCCGGGACAGGGGGGGTCCGGGGAGCTGTTTTTT

abundance: once
d_gene: .
v_gene: TRBV4-1
j_gene: TRBJ2-2
CDR3aa: CASSSLSRPGELFF
CDR3nt: TGCGCCAGCAGCTCTTTAAGCAGGCCCGGGGAGCTGTTTTTT

abundance: .
d_gene: TRBD1
v_gene: TRBV9
j_gene: TRBJ1-6
CDR3aa: CASSALSQGGNSPLHF
CDR3nt: TGTGCCAGCAGCGCGTTATCACAGGGGGGCAATTCACCCCTCCACTTT

abundance: .
d_gene: .
v_gene: TRBV13
j_gene: TRBJ2-6
CDR3aa: CASSRQAGLNSGANVLTF
CDR3nt: TGTGCCAGCAGCCGTCAGGCGGGCCTCAACTCTGGGGCCAACGTCCTGACTTTC

abundance: .
d_gene: .
v_gene: TRBV6-4
j_gene: TRBJ2-7
CDR3aa: CASSDSRPISYEQYF
CDR3nt: TGTGCCAGCAGTGACTCCAGGCCGATCTCCTACGAGCAGTACTTC

abundance: .
d_gene: TRBD2
v_gene: TRBV2
j_gene: TRBJ2-3
CDR3aa: CATAKLATRDQYF
CDR3nt: TGTGCCACCGCAAAACTAGCGACGAGGGACCAGTATTTT

abundance: .
d_gene: .
v_gene: TRBV9
j_gene: TRBJ1-5
CDR3aa: CASSVESGTQPQHF
CDR3nt: TGTGCCAGCAGCGTAGAGTCAGGTACCCAGCCCCAGCATTTT

abundance: .
d_gene: .
v_gene: TRBV5-1
j_gene: TRBJ2-7
CDR3aa: CASSFSSYEQYF
CDR3nt: TGCGCCAGCAGCTTCTCCTCCTACGAGCAGTACTTC

abundance: .
d_gene: TRBD2
v_gene: TRBV7-2
j_gene: TRBJ2-5
CDR3aa: CASSPAGLAGRETQYF
CDR3nt: TGTGCCAGCAGCCCGGCAGGACTAGCGGGGAGGGAGACCCAGTACTTC

abundance: .
d_gene: .
v_gene: TRBV14
j_gene: TRBJ1-1
CDR3aa: CASSQRGHTEAFF
CDR3nt: TGTGCCAGCAGCCAGCGGGGGCACACTGAAGCTTTCTTT

abundance: .
d_gene: TRBD2
v_gene: TRBV9
j_gene: TRBJ2-3
CDR3aa: CASSVEVAGLGRDTQYF
CDR3nt: TGTGCCAGCAGCGTAGAGGTAGCGGGGTTGGGAAGAGATACGCAGTATTTT